Shown below are 12 T cell receptor beta chains from a single sample sequenced in a study of identical twins. In TCRdb, the 5' RACE reads were re-called with MiXCR into one record per CDR3 protein. This table holds nearly 900,000 distinct CDR3 sequences, about 12% found once. These data also featured in a second study, about yellow fever vaccine responses in identical twins.

The specimen sequenced was PBMCs. These receptor sequences come from a woman younger than 35 in good health.

This sequence joins TRBV29-1 and TRBJ2-7; 7 nucleotides line up with TRBD1. The ends lost 6 bases at V and 2 bases at J; junction bases unmatched: 10. The CDR3 sequence is 14 residues long. Germline CDR1 SQVTM, CDR2 ANQGSEA. CDR3 sequence: CSVVLRDRAYEQYF. CDR3 nucleotide sequence: TGCAGCGTAGTATTACGGGACAGAGCCTACGAGCAGTACTTC.

A few counts support this clonotype. V gene TRBV15 combines with J gene TRBJ2-3; TRBD1 agrees at 11 bases. Germline V gene lookup returns CDR1 LNHNV and CDR2 YYDKDF (reference sequence). The J segment lost 7 bases and the V segment lost 6 bases, leaving 3 bases of the junction unmatched. CDR3 length: 13 residues. CDR3 bases: TGTGCCACCAGGGACAGGGGGCGGAATACGCAGTATTTT. This translates into CATRDRGRNTQYF.

This clonotype was picked up a small number of times. The V and J genes are TRBV11-2 and TRBJ2-4; D is undetermined. CDR3 size: 16 residues. Trimming left V 5 bases short and J 0 bases short, with 14 bases between. Germline V CDR1 and CDR2: SGHAT, FQNNGV. This CDR3 reads CASSRRREIAKNIQYF. CDR3 in DNA: TGTGCCAGCAGCCGTCGTCGAGAAATAGCCAAAAACATTCAGTACTTC.

This clonotype was counted a few times. The rearrangement joins TRBV11-2 to TRBJ2-7; D is unresolved. This CDR3 region has 14 residues. Per the germline V gene, CDR1 is SGHAT and CDR2 is FQNNGV. V lost 5 bases, J lost 4 bases, and 15 bases lay in between. CDR3 bases: TGTGCCAGCAGCCCCCGCGGTGGACGGTACGAGCAGTACTTC. Its protein is CASSPRGGRYEQYF.

Ten or more counts support this clonotype. The chain carries TRBV6-5 and TRBJ1-6; 9 bases map to TRBD1. The V gene's germline CDR1 is MNHEY and CDR2 SVGAGI. The CDR3 has 19 residues. V dropped 0 bases and J dropped 0; count of bases not matched to a gene: 6. The chain's CDR3 is CASSYSKGTGSSYNSPLHF. In nucleotides, the CDR3 is TGTGCCAGCAGTTACTCGAAGGGGACAGGGAGCTCCTATAATTCACCCCTCCACTTT.

V usage is TRBV27 and J usage is TRBJ2-7, with D possibly TRBD1 on 7 matching bases. Per germline, CDR1 MNHEY and CDR2 SMNVEV (reference sequence). The CDR3 is 14 amino acids. V was pared by 6 bases and J by 4 bases, with 16 bases between. The CDR3 DNA reads TGTGCCAGCAGAGCCGGGGGACAGACTTACGAGCAGTACTTC. Translation gives CASRAGGQTYEQYF.

There are a few counts of this clonotype. The rearrangement uses TRBV7-9 and TRBJ2-5; 7 positions agree with TRBD1. This CDR3 spans 16 amino acids. Trimming took 0 bases from V and 0 from J; bases not matched to a gene: 4. Germline CDR1 SEHNR, CDR2 FQNEAQ (reference sequence). CDR3 amino acids: CASSLAETGNQETQYF. The DNA of the CDR3 is TGTGCCAGCAGCTTAGCAGAGACAGGGAACCAAGAGACCCAGTACTTC. Full variable domain (missing parts from reference TRBV7-9 and TRBJ2-5): DTGVSQNPRHKITKRGQNVTFRCDPISEHNRLYWYRQTLGQGPEFLTYFQNEAQLEKSRLLSDRFSAERPKGSFSTLEIQRTEQGDSAMYLCASSLAETGNQETQYFGPGTRLLVL.

Only a few counts were recorded for this clonotype. This chain joins TRBV4-1 and TRBJ2-7; no definite D call. The CDR3 is 13 amino acids. V lost 1 base to trimming and J lost 3 bases, with 7 bases between them. Germline V gene data show CDR1 as MGHRA and CDR2 as YSYEKL. This CDR3 is CASSQAANYEQYV. DNA for the CDR3: TGCGCCAGCAGCCAAGCTGCGAACTACGAGCAGTACGTC.

This clonotype was counted a few times. The rearrangement joins TRBV21-1 to TRBJ2-7; the table's D gene call, TRBD1, was not cross checked with the DNA. TRBV21-1 represents a pseudogene. The CDR3 spans 22 residues. The CDR3 sequence is CASSKGAIWPGQGVLLSYEQYV. The DNA for the CDR3 is TGTGCCAGCAGCAAAGGCGCCATTTGGCCGGGACAGGGGGTTTTATTATCCTACGAGCAGTACGTC.

This clonotype was counted a few times. The chain employs TRBV4-1 and TRBJ1-5, with D maybe TRBD1 (5 bases). There are 17 residues in the CDR3. From germline, CDR1 is MGHRA and CDR2 YSYEKL. V was trimmed by 1 base and J by 5 bases, leaving 18 bases between them. CDR3 DNA sequence: TGCGCCAGCAGCCAAGCGGCGGGGCAGCAAAAGGATCAGCCCCAGCATTTT. It is translated as CASSQAAGQQKDQPQHF.

In its sample, this clonotype was seen many times. The chain combines TRBV2 with TRBJ1-3; D gene ambiguous. CDR1 and CDR2 from the germline V gene are SNHLY and FYNNEI. V was trimmed by 5 bases and J by 0 bases, leaving 8 bases between them. This CDR3 region has 14 residues. Here the CDR3 reads CASSTPRSGNTIYF. The CDR3 DNA sequence: TGTGCCAGCAGTACCCCCCGCTCTGGAAACACCATATATTTT.

This clonotype was picked up a small number of times. This rearrangement joins TRBV7-2 to TRBJ2-1, with D tentatively TRBD2 (5 bases). Germline V gene sequence: CDR1 SGHTA, CDR2 FQGNSA. CDR3 length: 14 amino acids. V was shortened by 7 bases and J by 4 bases, with 14 bases between the two germline ends. The CDR3: CASTGRRGYNEQFF. Written as DNA, the CDR3 is TGTGCCAGCACCGGGCGGCGCGGGTACAATGAGCAGTTCTTC.